This T cell receptor (beta chain) was obtained from a study of blood T cell repertoires in COVID-19. Study summary: There were acute and convalescent COVID-19 samples, and they came from the United States, Italy and Spain. Sources were T cells, B-cell-depleted T cells, or PBMCs; the material itself was cDNA or gDNA.

The V and J ends lost 0 bases and 0 bases respectively, with 7 bases between them. Germline V gene data show CDR1 as SGHRS and CDR2 as YFSETQ. The CDR3 is made up of 16 amino acids. Original analysis: Quantification of nucleated cells was approximated via reference gene primer amplification. Produced via immunoSEQ multiplex PCR; TCRdb's table is partial and in-frame only. The V and J calls and clone size were taken over from that table, and D and trimming were inferred from the DNA. Of about 220,000 clones in the sample, about 80% were seen once. This TCR derives from a woman between 25 and 40 years old who had recovered from COVID-19. The sequenced material came from peripheral blood. The gene calls are TRBV5-1 and TRBJ2-6, with D uncertain. CDR3 protein: CASSLGAYSGANVLTF. The CDR3 nucleotides are TGCGCCAGCAGCTTGGGTGCCTACTCTGGGGCCAACGTCCTGACTTTC.